These T cell receptor beta chains were read from a single sample in a study of cytomegalovirus exposure and HLA in healthy donors. Only in-frame clones appear in the TCRdb table, and some are missing; sequencing was by immunoSEQ multiplex PCR. The sample carries 100,000 to 150,000 clones, roughly 73% recorded once. The specimen was PBMCs. The source is a man aged 55 to 70 in good health and CMV-seropositive. CDR3s include the opening cysteine and the closing phenylalanine or tryptophan. Fields, in order: V gene, CDR3 length, CDR3 protein.

V gene: TRBV5-8
CDR3 length: 15
CDR3 protein: CASSSGQGGNSPLHF

V gene: TRBV28
CDR3 length: 14
CDR3 protein: CASRPATDNNGYTF

V gene: TRBV14
CDR3 length: 16
CDR3 protein: CASSQDHSNSNYGYTF

V gene: TRBV5-6
CDR3 length: 12
CDR3 protein: CASSWGDREAFF

V gene: TRBV18
CDR3 length: 13
CDR3 protein: CASSPSTSDIQYF

V gene: TRBV6-1
CDR3 length: 13
CDR3 protein: CASSEFGQGASYF

V gene: TRBV19
CDR3 length: 16
CDR3 protein: CASSAGQLGAGNTIYF

V gene: TRBV7-9
CDR3 length: 15
CDR3 protein: CASSNEGARDTEAFF

V gene: TRBV7-3
CDR3 length: 16
CDR3 protein: CASSPPGTQAFYEQYF

V gene: TRBV5-1
CDR3 length: 14
CDR3 protein: CASSLEPGLDTQYF

V gene: TRBV29-1
CDR3 length: 10
CDR3 protein: CSVVNTEAFF